This entry features one TCR beta chain sequence. The data are from a study of control samples from healthy donors and cancer patients. Assay used: immunoSEQ multiplex PCR; TCRdb lists only in-frame clones, some missing. The sample has about 78,000 clones, 85% to 90% seen once; the top ten hold roughly 7.6%. This CDR3 contains 11 residues. The V and J ends lost 4 bases and 6 bases respectively, with 7 bases between them. The sequencing sample was made of blood. This chain uses TRBV5-3 with TRBJ1-1; no firm D call. TRBV5-3 is an ORF, and what it does is uncertain. The clonotype originates from an older woman in good health. The CDR3 loop reads CARSPIPEAFF. CDR3 DNA sequence: TGTGCCAGAAGCCCTATTCCTGAAGCTTTCTTT.